This T cell receptor beta chain was identified in a study of siplizumab effects on memory and regulatory T cells. Study results and caveats: It was not possible to assign a naive or memory phenotype to roughly 80-95% of proliferating CD4+ or CD8+ clones. Significantly reduced by siplizumab was the cumulative frequency of alloreactive sequences, namely those traceable to unstimulated CD4+ memory cells. Confirmatory evidence of suppressive function in proliferating siplizumab-culture Tregs was not obtained.

Trimming removed 10 bases from V and 3 bases from J; junction bases left unmatched: 4. From germline, CDR1 is MDHEN and CDR2 SYDVKM. The CDR3 loop spans 13 amino acids. A remark on this clone: Antigen: not known.

Sequencing used immunoSEQ multiplex PCR; TCRdb keeps in-frame clones, though not all of them. The repertoire holds around 100,000 clones, with 91% as singletons. The genes are TRBV28 and TRBJ1-4; 8 bases agree with TRBD1. The sample comprised CD4+ T cells sorted from blood. This TCR was recovered from a human donor in good health. This CDR3 is CANRDRPNEKLFF. The CDR3 DNA is TGTGCCAACAGGGACAGGCCTAATGAAAAACTGTTTTTT.